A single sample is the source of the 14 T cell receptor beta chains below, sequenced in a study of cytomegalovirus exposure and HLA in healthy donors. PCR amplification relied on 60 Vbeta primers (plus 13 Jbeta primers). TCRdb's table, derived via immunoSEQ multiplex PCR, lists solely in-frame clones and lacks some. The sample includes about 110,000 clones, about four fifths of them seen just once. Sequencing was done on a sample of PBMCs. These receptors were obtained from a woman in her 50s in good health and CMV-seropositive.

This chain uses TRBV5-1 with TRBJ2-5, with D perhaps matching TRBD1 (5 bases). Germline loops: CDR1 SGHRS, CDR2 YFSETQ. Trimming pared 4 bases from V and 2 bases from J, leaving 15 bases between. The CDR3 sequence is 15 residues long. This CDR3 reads CASSLVQGGQETQYF. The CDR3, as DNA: TGCGCCAGCAGCCTAGTCCAGGGTGGTCAAGAGACCCAGTACTTC.

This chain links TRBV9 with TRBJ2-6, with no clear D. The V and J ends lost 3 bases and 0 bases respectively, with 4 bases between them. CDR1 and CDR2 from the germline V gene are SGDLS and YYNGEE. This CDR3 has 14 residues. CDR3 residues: CASSASSGANVLTF. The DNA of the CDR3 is TGTGCCAGCAGCGCCAGCTCTGGGGCCAACGTCCTGACTTTC.

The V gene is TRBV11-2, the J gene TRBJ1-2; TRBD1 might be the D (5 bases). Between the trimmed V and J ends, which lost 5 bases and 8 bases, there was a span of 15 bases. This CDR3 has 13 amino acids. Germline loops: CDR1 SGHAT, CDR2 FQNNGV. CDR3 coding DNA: TGTGCCAGCAGCCGCCTGGACACGGCGGGCTACACCTTC. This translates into CASSRLDTAGYTF. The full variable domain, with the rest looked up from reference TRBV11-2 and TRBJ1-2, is EAGVAQSPRYKIIEKRQSVAFWCNPISGHATLYWYQQILGQGPKLLIQFQNNGVVDDSQLPKDRFSAERLKGVDSTLKIQPAKLEDSAVYLCASSRLDTAGYTFGSGTRLTVV.

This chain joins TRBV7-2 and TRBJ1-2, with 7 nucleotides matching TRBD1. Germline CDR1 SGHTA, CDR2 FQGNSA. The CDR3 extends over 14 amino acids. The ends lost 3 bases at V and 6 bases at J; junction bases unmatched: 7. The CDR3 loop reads CASSLTGTDHGYTF. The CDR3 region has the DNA TGTGCCAGCAGCTTGACCGGGACAGACCATGGCTACACCTTC.

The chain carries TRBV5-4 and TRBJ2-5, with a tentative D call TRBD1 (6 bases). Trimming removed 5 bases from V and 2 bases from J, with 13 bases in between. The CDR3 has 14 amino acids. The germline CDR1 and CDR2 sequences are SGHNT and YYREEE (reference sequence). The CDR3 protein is CASSSRRGQETQYF. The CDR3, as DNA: TGTGCCAGCAGTTCCAGAAGGGGGCAAGAGACCCAGTACTTC.

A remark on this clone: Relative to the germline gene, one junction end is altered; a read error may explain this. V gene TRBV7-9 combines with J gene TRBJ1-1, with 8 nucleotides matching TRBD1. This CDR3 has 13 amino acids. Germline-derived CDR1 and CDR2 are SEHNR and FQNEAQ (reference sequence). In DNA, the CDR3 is TGTGCTAGCAGCTTAGACAGGGGCACTGAAGCTTTCTTT. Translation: CASSLDRGTEAFF.

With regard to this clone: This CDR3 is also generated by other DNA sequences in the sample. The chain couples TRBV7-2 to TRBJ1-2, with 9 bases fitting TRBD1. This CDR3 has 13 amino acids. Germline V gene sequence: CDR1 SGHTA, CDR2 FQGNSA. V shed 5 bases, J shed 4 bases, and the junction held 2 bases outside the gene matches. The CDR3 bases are TGTGCCAGCAGCCCGACAGGGGGCTATGGCTACACCTTC. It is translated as CASSPTGGYGYTF.

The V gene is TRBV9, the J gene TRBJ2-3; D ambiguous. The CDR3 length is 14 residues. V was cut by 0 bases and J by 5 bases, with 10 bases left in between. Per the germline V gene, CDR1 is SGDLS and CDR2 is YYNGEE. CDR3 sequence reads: CASSVDPYGDTQYF. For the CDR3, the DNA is TGTGCCAGCAGCGTAGATCCTTACGGAGATACGCAGTATTTT.

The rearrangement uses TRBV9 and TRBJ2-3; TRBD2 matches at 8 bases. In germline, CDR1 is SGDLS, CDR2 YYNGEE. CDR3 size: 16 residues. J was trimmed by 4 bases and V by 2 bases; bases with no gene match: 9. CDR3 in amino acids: CASSVTGTREADTQYF. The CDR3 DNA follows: TGTGCCAGCAGCGTCACCGGGACTAGGGAGGCAGATACGCAGTATTTT. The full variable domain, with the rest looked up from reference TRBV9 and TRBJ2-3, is DSGVTQTPKHLITATGQRVTLRCSPRSGDLSVYWYQQSLDQGLQFLIQYYNGEERAKGNILERFSAQQFPDLHSELNLSSLELGDSALYFCASSVTGTREADTQYFGPGTRLTVL.

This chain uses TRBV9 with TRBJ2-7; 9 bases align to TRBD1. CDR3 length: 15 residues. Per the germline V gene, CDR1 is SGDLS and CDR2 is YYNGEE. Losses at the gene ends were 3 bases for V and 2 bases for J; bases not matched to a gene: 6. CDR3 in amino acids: CASSAIGTGPYEQYF. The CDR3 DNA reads TGTGCCAGCAGCGCTATCGGGACAGGGCCCTACGAGCAGTACTTC.

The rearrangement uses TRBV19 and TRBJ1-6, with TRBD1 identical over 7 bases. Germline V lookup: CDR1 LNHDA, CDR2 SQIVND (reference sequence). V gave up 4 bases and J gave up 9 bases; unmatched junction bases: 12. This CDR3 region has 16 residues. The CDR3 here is CASSTPTPAGGSPLHF. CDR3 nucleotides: TGTGCCAGTAGTACCCCCACCCCGGCAGGGGGTTCACCCCTCCACTTT.

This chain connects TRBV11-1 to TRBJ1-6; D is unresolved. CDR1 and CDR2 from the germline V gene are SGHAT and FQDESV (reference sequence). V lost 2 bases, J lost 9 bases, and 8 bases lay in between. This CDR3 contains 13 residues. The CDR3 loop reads CASSLSYRSPLHF. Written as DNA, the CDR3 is TGTGCCAGCAGCTTATCTTATCGTTCACCCCTCCACTTT.

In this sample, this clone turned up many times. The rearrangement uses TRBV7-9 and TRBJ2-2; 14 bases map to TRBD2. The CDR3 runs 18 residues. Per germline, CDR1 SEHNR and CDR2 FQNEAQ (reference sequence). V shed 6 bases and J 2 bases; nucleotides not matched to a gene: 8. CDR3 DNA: TGTGCCAGCAGTTGGGCGGGACTAGCGGGGGCCAACACCGGGGAGCTGTTTTTT. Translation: CASSWAGLAGANTGELFF.

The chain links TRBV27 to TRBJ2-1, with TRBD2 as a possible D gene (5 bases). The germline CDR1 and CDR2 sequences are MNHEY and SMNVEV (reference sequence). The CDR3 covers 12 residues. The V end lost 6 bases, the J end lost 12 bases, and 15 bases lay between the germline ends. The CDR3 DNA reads TGTGCCAGCAGGGACTTGGCAGCTTCGCAGTTCTTC. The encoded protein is CASRDLAASQFF.